These 28 T cell receptor beta chains originate from one sample sequenced in a study of metastatic and nonmetastatic thyroid tumors. Thyroid surgery was preceded by no treatment in any patient. TCRdb called clones again from the PCR reads with MiXCR. This sample carries around 35,000 clones, about 17% of them seen once, and the ten largest clones take 3% to 4%. The sample comprised blood. All receptors come from a female donor with papillary thyroid cancer or a benign thyroid nodule (not recorded which). Some clones in this sample may be carry-over from other donors' samples.

This clone appeared many times. Within the sample, other DNA sequences also encode this same CDR3. The chain couples TRBV5-6 to TRBJ1-4; D ambiguous. Germline V gene sequence: CDR1 SGHDT, CDR2 YYEEEE. Deletions cut 1 base from V and 0 bases from J, with 4 bases between. CDR3 size: 14 residues. The CDR3 nucleotides read TGTGCCAGCAGCTTGATCGCAACTAATGAAAAACTGTTTTTT. It specifies CASSLIATNEKLFF. Variable domain in full (rest from reference TRBV5-6 and TRBJ1-4): DAGVTQSPTHLIKTRGQQVTLRCSPKSGHDTVSWYQQALGQGPQFIFQYYEEEERQRGNFPDRFSGHQFPNYSSELNVNALLLGDSALYLCASSLIATNEKLFFGSGTQLSVL.

The chain couples TRBV28 to TRBJ2-1, with TRBD2 matching 11 bases. Germline V gives CDR1 MDHEN, CDR2 SYDVKM. This CDR3 has 17 amino acids. J gave up 9 bases and V 6 bases, and 16 bases lay outside the gene matches. The chain's CDR3 is CASRGEGTSGSMSEQFF. The CDR3 DNA sequence: TGTGCCAGCAGGGGGGAGGGAACTAGCGGGAGTATGAGTGAGCAGTTCTTC.

The V and J genes are TRBV11-2 and TRBJ2-3; weak D call: TRBD2 (6 bases). This CDR3 has 16 amino acids. Germline CDR1 SGHAT, CDR2 FQNNGV. Trimming left V 2 bases short and J 0 bases short, with 12 bases between. The chain's CDR3 is CASSLLGGDSTDTQYF. The CDR3 bases are TGTGCCAGCAGCTTACTCGGCGGGGATAGCACAGATACGCAGTATTTT.

This clone appeared many times. The DNA for the CDR3 is TGTGCCAGCAGTCCGGCTGGGAACCGGGACAGGACGTTAAACTCTGGAAACACCATATATTTT. This translates into CASSPAGNRDRTLNSGNTIYF. The rearrangement links TRBV6-5 to TRBJ1-3, with 8 bases identical to TRBD1. The CDR3 loop spans 21 amino acids. With 5 bases clipped from V and 0 bases from J, the junction kept 21 bases outside the gene matches. Germline V gene data show CDR1 as MNHEY and CDR2 as SVGAGI.

The chain combines TRBV11-3 with TRBJ1-1, with D unresolved. Germline CDR1 is SGHNT and CDR2 is YENEEA. The CDR3 runs 13 residues. V was pared by 4 bases and J by 0 bases, with 6 bases between. CDR3 region: CASSSGMNTEAFF. Written as DNA, the CDR3 is TGTGCCAGCAGCTCGGGCATGAACACTGAAGCTTTCTTT.

This clone has ten or more counts. The chain combines TRBV4-1 with TRBJ1-4; 9 bases align to TRBD1. With 3 bases clipped from V and 5 bases from J, the junction kept 7 bases outside the gene matches. The CDR3 consists of 16 residues. The germline gives CDR1 MGHRA, CDR2 YSYEKL. CDR3 residues: CASSQDPGTGNEKLFF. In nucleotides, the CDR3 is TGCGCCAGCAGCCAGGACCCCGGGACAGGGAATGAAAAACTGTTTTTT.

This clone was counted at least ten times. The V and J genes are TRBV7-9 and TRBJ1-2; unclear D gene. The length of the CDR3 is 12 residues. CDR1 SEHNR and CDR2 FQNEAQ come from the germline V gene (reference sequence). V was shortened by 0 bases and J by 8 bases, with 7 bases between the two germline ends. The CDR3, as DNA: TGTGCCAGCAGCTTAGCCTTTTACGGCTACACCTTC. It is translated as CASSLAFYGYTF.

A remark on this clone: It may be a read error: a sequence one base away is much more abundant. This chain links TRBV6-1 with TRBJ1-2; D gene uncertain. This CDR3 is 14 amino acids long. Germline loops: CDR1 MNHNS, CDR2 SASEGT. Trimming took 6 bases from V and 3 from J, leaving 14 bases between them. CDR3 sequence (DNA): TGTGCCAGCAGCCCCCGCAGTGCCCACTATGGCTACACCTTC. Its protein product is CASSPRSAHYGYTF.

In its sample, this clone was seen many times. At the DNA level, this CDR3 is encoded by other sequences in the same sample as well. The chain recombines TRBV5-1 with TRBJ2-4; TRBD2 matches 10 bases. The ends lost 4 bases at V and 6 bases at J; junction bases unmatched: 13. In germline, CDR1 is SGHRS, CDR2 YFSETQ. The CDR3 sequence is 17 residues long. The chain's CDR3 is CASSMSSSGRAGNIQYF. CDR3 DNA: TGCGCCAGCAGCATGTCGTCTAGCGGGAGAGCGGGAAACATTCAGTACTTC.

At least ten counts were recorded for this clone. This sequence joins TRBV2 and TRBJ2-7; D gene uncertain. Germline-derived CDR1 and CDR2 are SNHLY and FYNNEI. With 8 bases removed from V and 3 bases from J, the gap between germline ends came to 11 bases. The CDR3 length is 12 residues. The CDR3 protein is CASGGRIYEQYF. CDR3 DNA: TGTGCCAGCGGCGGTAGAATCTACGAGCAGTACTTC. Variable domain in full (rest from reference TRBV2 and TRBJ2-7): EPEVTQTPSHQVTQMGQEVILRCVPISNHLYFYWYRQILGQKVEFLVSFYNNEISEKSEIFDDQFSVERPDGSNFTLKIRSTKLEDSAMYFCASGGRIYEQYFGPGTRLTVT.

The chain combines TRBV6-1 with TRBJ2-7; D is unresolved. The germline V and J ends were trimmed by 2 bases and 1 base, with 9 bases remaining between them. This CDR3 has 14 residues. Germline V gene lookup returns CDR1 MNHNS and CDR2 SASEGT. Written as DNA, the CDR3 is TGTGCCAGCAGTGAAAGGGCAGAGTCCTACGAGCAGTACTTC. Translating gives CASSERAESYEQYF.

In its sample, this clone was seen a few times. The junction shows a germline mismatch at one end, possibly a read error. The chain links TRBV27 to TRBJ2-1, with 8 bases matching TRBD2. This CDR3 spans 17 amino acids. In germline, CDR1 is MNHEY, CDR2 SMNVEV (reference sequence). This CDR3 is CVSTRRPPGGNYNEQFF. CDR3 nucleotide sequence: TGTGTCAGCACCAGAAGGCCTCCGGGAGGGAACTACAATGAGCAGTTCTTC.

This clone showed up many times. V gene TRBV29-1 combines with J gene TRBJ2-2; a possible D gene is TRBD1 (6 bases). The ends were cut back, 7 bases at V and 7 bases at J, with 13 bases in the middle. CDR1 is SQVTM, CDR2 ANQGSEA, per germline. There are 12 residues in the CDR3. The CDR3 reads CSGTVLGGELFF. The CDR3 DNA reads as TGCAGCGGGACAGTTCTTGGCGGGGAGCTGTTTTTT.

This clone was seen many times. The rearrangement joins TRBV6-6 to TRBJ2-3; the match to TRBD2 covers 9 bases. V dropped 2 bases and J dropped 0; count of bases not matched to a gene: 6. Germline V gene data show CDR1 as MNHNY and CDR2 as SVGAGI (reference sequence). The CDR3 runs to 17 residues. CDR3 coding DNA: TGTGCCAGCAGTTACGGAGGCGGGAGGGTAAGCACAGATACGCAGTATTTT. This encodes CASSYGGGRVSTDTQYF.

This clone was observed many times. The CDR3 region is CASSSNHRQRDEQYF. Here the CDR3 DNA reads TGTGCCAGCAGCTCGAACCATCGACAGAGAGACGAGCAGTACTTC. The rearrangement joins TRBV5-8 to TRBJ2-7; weak D call: TRBD1 (5 bases). Trimming took 3 bases from V and 5 from J, leaving 18 bases between them. This CDR3 is 15 amino acids long. CDR1 is SGHTS, CDR2 YDEGEE, per germline.

The chain recombines TRBV19 with TRBJ1-5; 10 bases agree with TRBD1. With 3 bases clipped from V and 4 bases from J, the junction kept 6 bases outside the gene matches. CDR1 is LNHDA, CDR2 SQIVND, per germline (reference sequence). The CDR3 consists of 16 residues. The CDR3, as DNA: TGTGCCAGTAGTATTTTGGGACAGGGGTTTAATCAGCCCCAGCATTTT. Its translation is CASSILGQGFNQPQHF.

Ten or more counts support this clone. V usage is TRBV6-5 and J usage is TRBJ2-5, with 7 bases that match TRBD2. CDR1 is MNHEY and CDR2 is SVGAGI in the germline V gene. Losses at the gene ends were 1 base for V and 2 bases for J; bases not matched to a gene: 4. The CDR3 has 15 residues. CDR3 coding DNA: TGTGCCAGCAGTTACTTGGGGGGGGGGCAAGAGACCCAGTACTTC. Its protein product is CASSYLGGGQETQYF.

This clone was observed many times. As DNA, the CDR3 is TGTGCCTGGATTGGTACCGAATGGGGAAATGATGAAGCTTTCTTT. Translating gives CAWIGTEWGNDEAFF. The V call is TRBV30, the J call TRBJ1-1, with unresolved D. Trimming shortened V by 4 bases and J by 7 bases, and 22 bases separated the two germline ends. From germline, CDR1 is GTSNPN and CDR2 SVGIG (reference sequence). This CDR3 region has 15 residues.

This clone has a count of ten or more. This rearrangement joins TRBV19 to TRBJ2-4; TRBD2 matches 9 bases. The CDR3 has 14 amino acids. J gave up 8 bases and V 3 bases, and 5 bases lay outside the gene matches. The germline CDR1 and CDR2 sequences are LNHDA and SQIVND (reference sequence). CDR3 DNA sequence: TGTGCCAGTAGTATTTCAGCGGGAGGAGACATTCAGTACTTC. It translates to CASSISAGGDIQYF.

As to this clone: With a much larger clone just one base away, this may be a read error. Other DNA sequences of this sample code for an identical CDR3. The chain couples TRBV2 to TRBJ2-3; D gene uncertain. Trimming left V 8 bases short and J 2 bases short, with 11 bases between. In germline, CDR1 is SNHLY, CDR2 FYNNEI. The CDR3 length is 13 residues. CDR3 sequence reads: CASCSRNTDTQYF. The CDR3, as DNA: TGTGCCAGCTGCTCACGTAACACAGATACGCAGTATTTT.

This clone was counted at least ten times. The chain uses TRBV6-4 and TRBJ2-1; 10 nucleotides match TRBD2. This CDR3 has 16 residues. The junction had 12 bases not matched to a gene; V was cut back by 5 bases and J by 8 bases. Germline loops: CDR1 MRHNA, CDR2 SNTAGT. CDR3 DNA: TGTGCCAGCAGTCTCGTTGCTAGCGGGAGTGCAGATGAGCAGTTCTTC. Translated: CASSLVASGSADEQFF.

This clone was seen many times. The gene calls are TRBV11-2 and TRBJ2-7, with 7 bases that match TRBD1. CDR3 length equals 14 residues. V was clipped by 6 bases and J by 1 base; unmatched bases: 6. Germline CDR1 is SGHAT and CDR2 is FQNNGV. The CDR3 is CASSPRQGSYEQYF. In DNA form, the CDR3 reads TGTGCCAGCAGTCCCCGACAGGGTTCCTACGAGCAGTACTTC.

This clone has a handful of counts. One junction end does not reproduce the germline sequence, and a read error may be involved. The chain couples TRBV30 to TRBJ2-7; the D is unclear. The CDR3 is 14 residues long. Germline values: CDR1 GTSNPN, CDR2 SVGIG (reference sequence). The CDR3 DNA follows: TGTGCCTGGAGGGGCCATTCCATAAGTTACGAGCAGTGCTTC. This encodes CAWRGHSISYEQCF.

This clone showed up many times. This sequence joins TRBV6-1 and TRBJ2-7, with D maybe TRBD2 (6 bases). The V gene's germline CDR1 is MNHNS and CDR2 SASEGT. This CDR3 is 14 amino acids long. V lost 6 bases and J 0 bases, leaving 12 bases between the germline ends. CDR3 loop: CASSRDGSSYEQYF. The CDR3 DNA reads TGTGCCAGCAGCCGGGACGGGAGCTCCTACGAGCAGTACTTC.

The chain is built from TRBV11-2 and TRBJ2-7; weak D call: TRBD2 (5 bases). The CDR3 has 14 residues. Trimming pared 1 base from V and 3 bases from J, leaving 10 bases between. Germline-derived CDR1 and CDR2 are SGHAT and FQNNGV. CDR3 DNA sequence: TGTGCCAGCAGCTTAGGGACTCAGAGCTACGAGCAGTACTTC. Translation: CASSLGTQSYEQYF.

This clone was picked up many times. This rearrangement joins TRBV6-1 to TRBJ2-7; D possibly corresponds to TRBD1 (6 bases). This CDR3 region has 13 residues. V was cut by 5 bases and J by 3 bases, with 11 bases left in between. The germline CDR1 and CDR2 sequences are MNHNS and SASEGT. CDR3 amino acids: CASSPDSRYEQYF. CDR3 sequence (DNA): TGTGCCAGCAGTCCGGACAGCCGCTACGAGCAGTACTTC.

Turning to this clone: Mismatch with germline at one junction end may stem from a read error. The chain is built from TRBV27 and TRBJ2-1; the match to TRBD2 covers 11 bases. Germline-derived CDR1 and CDR2 are MNHEY and SMNVEV (reference sequence). CDR3 length: 13 amino acids. The DNA for the CDR3 is TGTTCCAGCAGTCAACTAGCGGGAGATGCGCAGTTCTTC. It yields the protein CSSSQLAGDAQFF.

Comment on this clone: A read error may account for a junction end that differs from germline. This chain links TRBV7-2 with TRBJ2-1, with TRBD2 identical over 10 bases. Germline V gives CDR1 SGHTA, CDR2 FQGNSA. The CDR3 consists of 15 residues. The CDR3 DNA reads TGTGCCAGCAGCCTAGCGGGAGTATCCTACAATGAGCAGTTCTTC. Encoded protein: CASSLAGVSYNEQFF.